This T cell receptor (beta chain) stems from a study of blood T cell repertoires in COVID-19. About the study: Samples came from the United States, Italy and Spain, spanning acute and convalescent COVID-19. PBMCs, B-cell-depleted T cells, or T cells were the source of the cDNA or gDNA that made up the material.

Each exposed participant met a COVID-19 case in the 2 weeks preceding study entry. This clone appeared many times. With V trimmed by 6 bases and J by 4 bases, 6 bases remained unmatched. Germline V CDR1 and CDR2: MGHDK, SYGVNS. This CDR3 spans 17 amino acids. Per the original data handling: Cell counts per sample came from amplifying reference gene primers. TCRdb keeps only in-frame clones here, not all; method: immunoSEQ multiplex PCR. For V, J and clone size, that table is used; D and trimming come from the DNA. Here the sample spans roughly 400,000 clones, 70% to 90% being singletons. The sequence came from a woman aged 18-30 years who had been exposed to COVID-19. The specimen was PBMCs or T cells enriched from blood (not recorded which). The chain recombines TRBV25-1 with TRBJ2-2, with TRBD2 matching 15 bases. CDR3 coding DNA: TGTGCCAGCAGGGGACTAGCGGGGGGCGGCGGCACCGGGGAGCTGTTTTTT. Protein sequence: CASRGLAGGGGTGELFF.